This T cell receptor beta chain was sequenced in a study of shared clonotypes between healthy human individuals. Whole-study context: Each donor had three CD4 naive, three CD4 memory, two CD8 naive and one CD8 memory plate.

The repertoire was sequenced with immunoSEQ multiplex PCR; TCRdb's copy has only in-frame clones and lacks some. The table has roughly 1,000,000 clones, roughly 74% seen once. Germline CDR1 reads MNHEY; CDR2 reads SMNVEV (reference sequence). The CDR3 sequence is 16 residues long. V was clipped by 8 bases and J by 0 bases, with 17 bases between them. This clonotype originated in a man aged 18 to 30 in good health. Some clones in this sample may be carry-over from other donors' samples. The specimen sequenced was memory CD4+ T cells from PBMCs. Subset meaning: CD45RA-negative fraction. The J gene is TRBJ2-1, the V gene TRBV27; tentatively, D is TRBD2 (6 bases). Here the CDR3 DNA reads TGTGCCAGCCACGGGCTAGCGCCTAGCTCCTACAATGAGCAGTTCTTC. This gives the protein CASHGLAPSSYNEQFF.